This T cell receptor (beta chain) is drawn from a study of blood T cell repertoires in COVID-19. Turning to the study itself: Specimens from acute and convalescent COVID-19 originated in the United States, Italy and Spain. T cells, B-cell-depleted T cells, or PBMCs provided the cDNA or gDNA that served as material.

Those enrolled, adults aged 18 to 89 years, came from about two dozen US areas. TCRdb keeps only in-frame clones here, not all; method: immunoSEQ multiplex PCR. The sample holds about 160,000 clones, 88% seen once. There are a few counts of this clone. The TCR was taken from a woman in her forties or fifties who had recovered from COVID-19. The sequenced sample consisted of PBMCs or T cells enriched from blood (not recorded which).

The CDR3 DNA sequence: TGTGCCAGCAGCGGGACAGCCTCTGGAAACACCATATATTTT. Amino acid sequence: CASSGTASGNTIYF. This chain connects TRBV5-4 to TRBJ1-3, with 7 nucleotides matching TRBD1. CDR1 and CDR2 (germline): SGHNT, YYREEE (reference sequence). This CDR3 has 14 amino acids. Trimming removed 4 bases from V and 0 bases from J; junction bases left unmatched: 1.